This T cell receptor (beta chain) was profiled in a study of T cell repertoires in aging, cancer and after chemotherapy. In the study overall: About 8.8 million TCR reads made up the full dataset.

A mixed TRB-A/B primer pool amplified rearranged TRB by multiplex touch-down PCR. TCRdb used MiXCR to reprocess the multiplex PCR reads, holding one entry per CDR3 protein. This table holds about 9,700 distinct CDR3 sequences, 30% to 35% found once. Notes on this clonotype: The antigen is unknown.

With 5 bases removed from V and 0 bases from J, the gap between germline ends came to 11 bases. This CDR3 is 15 amino acids long. Germline values: CDR1 SGHTA, CDR2 FQGNSA. Findings of the study overall: Median generation probability rose over the chemotherapy interval in each cancer cohort, suggesting rebound thymic output. In healthy donors, age-related TCR diversity loss mainly reflected lost richness.

The template was genomic DNA from peripheral blood, not RNA. Sequencing was performed on blood. The source of this sequence is a human donor in good health. V is TRBV7-2 and J is TRBJ1-5; possible D gene TRBD1, 5 bases. The CDR3 bases are TGTGCCAGCAGCAAACAGGTAGATAGCAATCAGCCCCAGCATTTT. Translating it yields CASSKQVDSNQPQHF.